This T cell receptor (beta chain) was identified during a study of blood T cell repertoires in COVID-19. Study-wide context: Sites across the United States, Italy and Spain contributed samples from acute and convalescent COVID-19. Sources were T cells, B-cell-depleted T cells, or PBMCs; the material itself was cDNA or gDNA.

This clone came up a few times. Authors' methods: Reference gene primer amplification yielded estimated nucleated cell counts. Libraries were prepared by immunoSEQ multiplex PCR; TCRdb keeps only in-frame clonotypes and omits some of them. Clone size and the V and J calls come from that table; the DNA yielded D and trimming. The repertoire holds some 300,000 clones, with roughly 87% as singletons. Sequencing was performed on peripheral blood. This TCR came from a man aged 18-30 years with active or convalescent COVID-19.

This chain's CDR3 is CASSPRQGGNEQFF. CDR3 DNA: TGTGCCAGCAGCCCCCGCCAGGGTGGCAATGAGCAGTTCTTC. The V gene is TRBV5-4, the J gene TRBJ2-1; perhaps TRBD1 as D (5 bases). The ends were cut back, 4 bases at V and 6 bases at J, with 14 bases in the middle. The CDR3 contains 14 residues. Per germline, CDR1 SGHNT and CDR2 YYREEE (reference sequence).